The TCR beta chain under discussion was sequenced for a study of T cell repertoires in cytomegalovirus infection. TCRdb processed the reads anew with MiXCR; each CDR3 protein has one entry. The table has about 130,000 distinct CDR3 sequences, 30% to 40% seen once. As regards this clonotype: Its antigen remains unidentified.

Germline CDR1 and CDR2: SQVTM and ANQGSEA. V lost 4 bases to trimming and J lost 3 bases; unmatched junction nucleotides: 14. The length of the CDR3 is 17 residues. The material sequenced was CD8+ T cells from cultured PBMCs, taken from culture after CMV antigen stimulation. V is TRBV29-1 and J is TRBJ2-2; 7 positions agree with TRBD1. This clonotype was sampled from a human donor in good health (CMV status not recorded). Some clones in this sample may be carry-over from other donors' samples. The chain's CDR3 is CSVVGSNRGLDTGELFF. The CDR3 bases are TGCAGCGTTGTAGGGAGTAACAGGGGCTTGGACACCGGGGAGCTGTTTTTT.